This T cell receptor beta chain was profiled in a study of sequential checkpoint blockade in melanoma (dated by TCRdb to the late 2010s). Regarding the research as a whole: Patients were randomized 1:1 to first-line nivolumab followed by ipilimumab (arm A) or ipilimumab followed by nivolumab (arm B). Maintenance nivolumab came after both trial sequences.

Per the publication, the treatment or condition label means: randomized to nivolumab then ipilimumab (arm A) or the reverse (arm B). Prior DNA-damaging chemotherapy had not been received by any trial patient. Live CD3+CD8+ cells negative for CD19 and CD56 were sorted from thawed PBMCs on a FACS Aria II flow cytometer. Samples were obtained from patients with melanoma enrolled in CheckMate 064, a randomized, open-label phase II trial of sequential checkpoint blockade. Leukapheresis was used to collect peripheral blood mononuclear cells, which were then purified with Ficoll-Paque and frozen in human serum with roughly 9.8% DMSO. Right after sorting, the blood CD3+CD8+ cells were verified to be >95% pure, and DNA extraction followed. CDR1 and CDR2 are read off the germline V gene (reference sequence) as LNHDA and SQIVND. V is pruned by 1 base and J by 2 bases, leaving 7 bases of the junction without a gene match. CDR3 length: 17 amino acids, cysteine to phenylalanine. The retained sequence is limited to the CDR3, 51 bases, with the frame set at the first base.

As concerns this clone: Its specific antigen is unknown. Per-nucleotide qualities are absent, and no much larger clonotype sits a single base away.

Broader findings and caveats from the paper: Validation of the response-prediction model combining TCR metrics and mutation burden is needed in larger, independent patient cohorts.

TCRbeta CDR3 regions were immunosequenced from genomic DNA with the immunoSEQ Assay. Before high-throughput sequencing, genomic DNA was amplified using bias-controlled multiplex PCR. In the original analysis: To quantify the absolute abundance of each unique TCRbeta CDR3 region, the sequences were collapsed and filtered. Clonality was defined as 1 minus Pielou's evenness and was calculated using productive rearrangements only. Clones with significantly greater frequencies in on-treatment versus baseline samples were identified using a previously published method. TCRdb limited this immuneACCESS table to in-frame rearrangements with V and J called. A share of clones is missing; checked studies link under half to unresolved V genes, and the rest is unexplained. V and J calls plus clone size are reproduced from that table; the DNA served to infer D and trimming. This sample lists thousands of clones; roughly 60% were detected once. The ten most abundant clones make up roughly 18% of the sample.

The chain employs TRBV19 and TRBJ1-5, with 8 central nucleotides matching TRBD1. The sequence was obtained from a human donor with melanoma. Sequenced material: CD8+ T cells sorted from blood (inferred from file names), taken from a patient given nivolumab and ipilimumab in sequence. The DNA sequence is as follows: TGTGCCAGTAGTATAGGCCTAGGGGGACAGGGCAATCAGCCCCAGCATTTT. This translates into CASSIGLGGQGNQPQHF.